This TCR beta chain was profiled in a study of cytomegalovirus exposure and HLA in healthy donors. Findings and limits, study-wide: When a later analysis compared HLA-associated TCR beta chains with equally common others, the HLA-associated chains turned out to be more clonally expanded and to have lower generation probabilities.

Trimming took off 0 bases at V and 0 bases at J, with 8 bases between the two ends. The V gene's germline CDR1 is LNHDA and CDR2 SQIVND (reference sequence). The CDR3 is made up of 15 amino acids. About this clone itself: Its antigen is as yet unknown.

It was with 60 Vbeta and 13 Jbeta primers that the PCR ran. TCRdb's copy holds only in-frame clones and misses some; the assay was immunoSEQ multiplex PCR. Seen here are tens of thousands of clones, 65% to 75% observed once, and the top ten hold approximately 7.6%. The chain combines TRBV19 with TRBJ1-1; D is ambiguous. Sequenced: PBMCs. The TCR comes from a man aged 40-49 years in good health and CMV-seropositive. For the CDR3, the DNA is TGTGCCAGTAGTATAGATACAGAGATGAACACTGAAGCTTTCTTT. This sequence encodes CASSIDTEMNTEAFF.